Listed below are T cell receptor beta chains from one sample, sequenced in a study of control samples from healthy donors and cancer patients. Some clones are missing from TCRdb's copy, which holds only in-frame ones; the method was immunoSEQ multiplex PCR. There are about 150,000 clones in the sample; 93% occur only once, and around 2.2% lies in the top ten. Material for sequencing was blood. All receptors come from a man aged 50-60 years in good health. CDR3s include the opening cysteine and the closing phenylalanine or tryptophan. D genes are given only for firm matches. Not every row has a clone size; where given, it reads once, few, many or a size class.

len,abundance,d_gene,v_gene,j_gene,CDR3nt,CDR3aa
14,-,TRBD1,TRBV7-6,TRBJ2-7,TGTGCCAGCAGCGGACAGGGGGAAGGCTACGAGCAGTACTTC,CASSGQGEGYEQYF
13,-,-,TRBV30,TRBJ2-2,TGTGCCGTTCCGGGCCCACTTACCGGGGAGCTGTTTTTT,CAVPGPLTGELFF
12,-,-,TRBV3-1/TRBV3-2,TRBJ2-3,TGTGCCAGCAGCGAGGGGACAGATACGCAGTATTTT,CASSEGTDTQYF
13,-,TRBD2,TRBV7-3,TRBJ2-1,TGTGCCAGCGGGACTAGCGGGTCCAATGAGCAGTTCTTC,CASGTSGSNEQFF
14,-,-,TRBV27,TRBJ1-3,TGTGCCAGCAGCCCCTTAGGGTCTGGAAACACCATATATTTT,CASSPLGSGNTIYF
14,-,-,TRBV3-1/TRBV3-2,TRBJ1-5,TGTGCCAGCAGCCTAGGACGGCGGGGGGAGCCCCAGCATTTT,CASSLGRRGEPQHF
13,-,-,TRBV10-3,TRBJ2-3,TGTGCCGCCGGGACCGCGTTGGGAGATACGCAGTATTTT,CAAGTALGDTQYF
14,-,-,TRBV6-5,TRBJ1-1,TGTGCCAGCATGGCGGGTTCAATGAACACTGAAGCTTTCTTT,CASMAGSMNTEAFF
16,-,TRBD2,TRBV11-2,TRBJ2-2,TGTGCCAGCAGCTCACTCAGCGGGAGAGACACCGGGGAGCTGTTTTTT,CASSSLSGRDTGELFF
14,-,TRBD1,TRBV29-1,TRBJ2-3,TGCAGCGTGGCCGGGACAGGGTCCACAGATACGCAGTATTTT,CSVAGTGSTDTQYF
14,once,TRBD1,TRBV19,TRBJ2-4,TGTGCCAGTACCGGGACAGGGATCAAAAACATTCAGTACTTC,CASTGTGIKNIQYF
14,-,TRBD2,TRBV5-1,TRBJ2-1,TGCGCCAGCAGCTCGATGACTAGCACGAATGAGCAGTTCTTC,CASSSMTSTNEQFF
12,-,-,TRBV20-1,TRBJ2-3,TGCAGTGCTAGTACAGTCACAGATACGCAGTATTTT,CSASTVTDTQYF
15,-,-,TRBV3-1/TRBV3-2,TRBJ2-2,TGTGCCAGCAGCCATTTGGCGGGACTCACCGGGGAGCTGTTTTTT,CASSHLAGLTGELFF
11,-,-,TRBV10-3,TRBJ1-1,TGTGCCACCAGAGAGTTCACTGAAGCTTTCTTT,CATREFTEAFF
14,-,TRBD1,TRBV27,TRBJ1-1,TGTGCCAGCAGTCACACAGGGGCGCGCACTGAAGCTTTCTTT,CASSHTGARTEAFF
17,-,TRBD2,TRBV10-1,TRBJ2-3,TGCGCCAGCAGTGAGTCCCAGGCTAGCGGGAGATCGGATACGCAGTATTTT,CASSESQASGRSDTQYF
13,-,TRBD1,TRBV5-1,TRBJ2-5,TGCGCCAGCAGCCGGGACAGCCAAGAGACCCAGTACTTC,CASSRDSQETQYF
16,-,TRBD1,TRBV27,TRBJ2-1,TGTGCCAGCAGTTTGGGACAGGGGGCATCTAGGAATGAGCAGTTCTTC,CASSLGQGASRNEQFF
14,-,-,TRBV27,TRBJ1-2,TGTGCCAGTGGGGGGCTCTTGACGGCAGTTGGCTACACCTTC,CASGGLLTAVGYTF